This T cell receptor beta chain came from a study of T cells after yellow fever vaccination. Study summary: Low-cell-number fractions were prepared with SMART-Seq v4 Ultra Low Input.

This clonotype was observed a handful of times. Its antigen is still unknown. The junction had 8 bases not matched to a gene; V was cut back by 6 bases and J by 4 bases. The CDR3 covers 15 residues. In germline, CDR1 is SGHTA, CDR2 FQGNSA. Whole-study findings and limits: CD4 and CD8 compartments shared a small share of clonotypes. The study re-detected most primary-vaccination clones after the booster (96% CD4, 80% to 90% CD8).

TCR cDNA was made by 5'RACE template switching, adding a universal primer site and UMIs. TCRdb reprocessed the 5' RACE reads with MiXCR, giving one entry per CDR3 protein. The sample has just under 600,000 distinct CDR3 sequences, approximately 12% seen once; the top ten hold around 15%. The TCR originated in a man aged 25 to 40 who received the YFV17D yellow fever vaccine. The chain has TRBV7-2 and TRBJ2-5; 10 bases align to TRBD2. Sequencing used PBMCs, obtained on the day of the yellow fever booster vaccination. The chain's CDR3 is CASRRASGSGETQYF. In DNA form, the CDR3 reads TGTGCCAGCAGAAGGGCTAGCGGGAGTGGAGAGACCCAGTACTTC.